The clone carrying this TCR beta chain was seen more than once but under ten times. The record originates from a study of post-analysis software for immune sequencing data. Unique molecular identifiers were built into the TCR beta cDNA libraries. TCRdb independently ran MiXCR on the PCR reads; one entry per CDR3 protein. Of roughly 400,000 distinct CDR3 sequences listed, over 30% are singletons. The sample was blood. The sequence was obtained from a girl under 10 years old with multiple sclerosis.

Written as DNA, the CDR3 is TGTGCCATCAGTGAACAGGGGTCAAATCAGCCCCAGCATTTT. Translated, it gives CAISEQGSNQPQHF. The V call is TRBV10-3, the J call TRBJ1-5, with TRBD1 matching over 7 bases. Germline-derived CDR1 and CDR2 are ENHRY and SYGVKD. The CDR3 sequence is 14 residues long. The V segment lost 3 bases and the J segment 4 bases; nucleotides outside the gene matches: 3.